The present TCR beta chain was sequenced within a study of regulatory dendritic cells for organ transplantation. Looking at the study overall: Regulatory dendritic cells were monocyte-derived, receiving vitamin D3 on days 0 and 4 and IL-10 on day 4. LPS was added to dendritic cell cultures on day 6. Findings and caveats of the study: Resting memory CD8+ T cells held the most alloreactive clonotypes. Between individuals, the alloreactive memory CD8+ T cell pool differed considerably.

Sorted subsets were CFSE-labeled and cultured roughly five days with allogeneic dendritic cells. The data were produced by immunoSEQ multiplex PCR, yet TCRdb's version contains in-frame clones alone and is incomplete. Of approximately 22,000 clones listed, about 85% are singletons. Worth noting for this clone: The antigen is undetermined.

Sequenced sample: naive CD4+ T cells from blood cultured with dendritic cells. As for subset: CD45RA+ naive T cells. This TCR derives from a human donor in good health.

The CDR3 DNA reads TGTGCCAGCAGCCAGCAGGTGACAGGGTTCTACGAGCAGTACTTC. It translates to CASSQQVTGFYEQYF. The rearrangement uses TRBV6-1 and TRBJ2-7; 7 bases agree with TRBD1. With V trimmed by 6 bases and J by 3 bases, 11 bases remained unmatched. The CDR3 length is 15 residues. CDR1 and CDR2 from the germline V gene are MNHNS and SASEGT.